These 29 T cell receptor beta chains were sequenced from one sample in a study of T cell changes during pregnancy in multiple sclerosis. The table came from immunoSEQ multiplex PCR; TCRdb's copy has only in-frame clones and leaves some out. Of 60,000 to 70,000 clones detected, approximately 92% appear once; the ten largest clones hold 2.5% to 3.5%. This sample comprised peripheral blood, obtained in the second trimester of pregnancy. The receptor set was obtained from a female donor in good health, enrolled as a control in a pregnancy study.

V is TRBV10-2 and J is TRBJ2-3; 11 nucleotides line up with TRBD2. Germline CDR1 is WSHSY and CDR2 is SAAADI. The CDR3 consists of 15 residues. Unmatched junction bases numbered 2, after V lost 6 bases and J lost 0 bases. CDR3 in DNA: TGCGCCAGCAGCTGGACTAGCGGGAGCACAGATACGCAGTATTTT. This encodes CASSWTSGSTDTQYF.

Here the CDR3 reads CASSFQGTDTQYF. CDR3 coding DNA: TGTGCCAGCAGCTTTCAGGGGACAGATACGCAGTATTTT. The chain couples TRBV5-4 to TRBJ2-3; TRBD1 might be the D (6 bases). Trimming shortened V by 2 bases and J by 3 bases, and 7 bases separated the two germline ends. Germline V gene data show CDR1 as SGHNT and CDR2 as YYREEE (reference sequence). The CDR3 has 13 residues.

V gene TRBV27 combines with J gene TRBJ1-3; TRBD1 aligns across 7 bases. The CDR3 consists of 17 residues. The ends lost 0 bases at V and 5 bases at J; junction bases unmatched: 10. CDR1 is MNHEY and CDR2 is SMNVEV in the germline V gene (reference sequence). Here the CDR3 DNA reads TGTGCCAGCAGTTTATCGGGACAGAACTGGGGACGAAACACCATATATTTT. The encoded protein is CASSLSGQNWGRNTIYF.

The chain has TRBV5-4 and TRBJ2-2; no reliable D call. The CDR3 covers 13 residues. Germline values: CDR1 SGHNT, CDR2 YYREEE (reference sequence). V dropped 4 bases and J dropped 7 bases, with 11 bases sitting between them. The CDR3 is CASSDKVVGELFF. As DNA, the CDR3 is TGTGCCAGCAGCGACAAGGTTGTCGGGGAGCTGTTTTTT.

This sequence joins TRBV7-9 and TRBJ1-3; D gene ambiguous. Germline loops: CDR1 SEHNR, CDR2 FQNEAQ (reference sequence). V lost 7 bases and J 4 bases, leaving 8 bases between the germline ends. The CDR3 covers 12 residues. CDR3 region: CASNKSGNTIYF. CDR3 DNA: TGTGCCAGCAACAAGTCCGGAAACACCATATATTTT.

The rearrangement joins TRBV11-3 to TRBJ2-2; 11 bases are shared with TRBD1. Germline V CDR1 and CDR2: SGHNT, YENEEA. The V gene end was trimmed by 5 bases and the J gene end by 1 base; junction bases not matched to a gene: 6. The CDR3 has 17 residues. CDR3 protein: CASSAGTGGKNTGELFF. The CDR3 DNA is TGTGCCAGCAGCGCGGGGACAGGGGGTAAGAACACCGGGGAGCTGTTTTTT.

This clone was observed once. The rearrangement links TRBV5-1 to TRBJ2-2; D may be TRBD2 (5 bases). CDR3 length equals 14 residues. V was pared by 6 bases and J by 2 bases, with 11 bases between. CDR1 is SGHRS, CDR2 YFSETQ, per germline. This CDR3 reads CASTDSANTGELFF. CDR3 coding DNA: TGCGCCAGCACGGACTCCGCAAACACCGGGGAGCTGTTTTTT.

Details on this clone: One end of the junction does not line up with germline, which may come from a read error. This sequence joins TRBV7-7 and TRBJ2-3; perhaps TRBD2 as D (5 bases). The CDR3 is 15 residues long. From germline, CDR1 is SSHAT and CDR2 FNYEAQ (reference sequence). The CDR3 sequence: CASSLNLARFDTQYF. CDR3 in DNA: TGTGCTAGCAGCTTAAATCTAGCTCGGTTTGATACGCAGTATTTT.

V gene TRBV14 combines with J gene TRBJ2-3, with 10 bases fitting TRBD2. Trimming took 4 bases from V and 5 from J; bases not matched to a gene: 3. This CDR3 region has 14 residues. Germline loops: CDR1 SGHDN, CDR2 FVKESK. The CDR3 sequence: CASSRLAGGDTQYF. CDR3 sequence (DNA): TGTGCCAGCAGCCGACTAGCGGGCGGAGATACGCAGTATTTT. The whole variable domain, remainder taken from reference TRBV14 and TRBJ2-3, is EAGVTQFPSHSVIEKGQTVTLRCDPISGHDNLYWYRRVMGKEIKFLLHFVKESKQDESGMPNNRFLAERTGGTYSTLKVQPAELEDSGVYFCASSRLAGGDTQYFGPGTRLTVL.

The chain recombines TRBV6-5 with TRBJ2-7, with 11 bases matching TRBD2. Germline values: CDR1 MNHEY, CDR2 SVGAGI. There are 15 residues in the CDR3. J was trimmed by 3 bases and V by 7 bases; bases with no gene match: 8. CDR3 in DNA: TGTGCCAGCACGGGACTAGCGGCCGAGCACTACGAGCAGTACTTC. Translation gives CASTGLAAEHYEQYF.

J is TRBJ1-1 and V is TRBV7-2; D perhaps matches TRBD1 (5 bases). Germline V lookup: CDR1 SGHTA, CDR2 FQGNSA. The CDR3 spans 14 residues. V was trimmed by 3 bases and J by 0 bases, leaving 8 bases between them. CDR3 loop: CASSLWGVNTEAFF. For the CDR3, the DNA is TGTGCCAGCAGCTTGTGGGGGGTGAACACTGAAGCTTTCTTT.

This chain links TRBV28 with TRBJ2-5; 9 bases are a match to TRBD2. This CDR3 is built from 16 residues. The V gene's germline CDR1 is MDHEN and CDR2 SYDVKM. The ends lost 6 bases at V and 4 bases at J; junction bases unmatched: 12. The CDR3 DNA is TGTGCCAGCAGCCTACTCACCCCAGCGGGAGGAGAGACCCAGTACTTC. It specifies CASSLLTPAGGETQYF. The full variable domain, its missing parts supplied by reference TRBV28 and TRBJ2-5, is DVKVTQSSRYLVKRTGEKVFLECVQDMDHENMFWYRQDPGLGLRLIYFSYDVKMKEKGDIPEGYSVSREKKERFSLILESASTNQTSMYLCASSLLTPAGGETQYFGPGTRLLVL.

The rearrangement uses TRBV28 and TRBJ2-7, with 7 bases lining up with TRBD1. V dropped 3 bases and J dropped 6; count of bases not matched to a gene: 11. There are 15 residues in the CDR3. Germline V CDR1 and CDR2: MDHEN, SYDVKM. CDR3: CASSFPSGQSAEQYF. The DNA for the CDR3 is TGTGCCAGCAGTTTTCCCTCGGGACAGTCCGCCGAGCAGTACTTC.

The V gene is TRBV7-9, the J gene TRBJ2-7; TRBD2 matches 8 bases. With V trimmed by 5 bases and J by 3 bases, 6 bases remained unmatched. CDR3 length: 14 amino acids. The germline V gene encodes CDR1 SEHNR and CDR2 FQNEAQ (reference sequence). CDR3 sequence reads: CASSLGLDVYEQYF. The CDR3 bases are TGTGCCAGCAGCCTGGGACTAGATGTCTACGAGCAGTACTTC. Filled out from reference TRBV7-9 and TRBJ2-7, the complete variable domain reads DTGVSQNPRHKITKRGQNVTFRCDPISEHNRLYWYRQTLGQGPEFLTYFQNEAQLEKSRLLSDRFSAERPKGSFSTLEIQRTEQGDSAMYLCASSLGLDVYEQYFGPGTRLTVT.

In its sample, this clone was seen once. As DNA, the CDR3 is TGTGCCAGCACCTCGGGACAGGGGTCGAGGGAGCAGTTCTTC. This sequence encodes CASTSGQGSREQFF. This sequence joins TRBV28 and TRBJ2-1; 10 bases align to TRBD1. The CDR3 covers 14 residues. J was trimmed by 10 bases and V by 7 bases; bases with no gene match: 10. CDR1 MDHEN and CDR2 SYDVKM come from the germline V gene.

The V gene is TRBV25-1, the J gene TRBJ1-1; perhaps TRBD1 as D (6 bases). In germline, CDR1 is MGHDK, CDR2 SYGVNS. The CDR3 runs to 15 residues. V was pared by 4 bases and J by 1 base, with 13 bases between. The CDR3: CASSGGGGRNTEAFF. The CDR3 DNA is TGTGCCAGCAGTGGAGGGGGGGGCCGGAACACTGAAGCTTTCTTT.

The chain carries TRBV28 and TRBJ2-1; D is unresolved. The CDR3 has 13 residues. CDR1 MDHEN and CDR2 SYDVKM come from the germline V gene. Trimming took off 5 bases at V and 7 bases at J, with 12 bases between the two ends. CDR3 nucleotides: TGTGCCAGCAGTGGGCCCACCGGAAATGAGCAGTTCTTC. This encodes CASSGPTGNEQFF.

The V call is TRBV5-1, the J call TRBJ2-5, with 8 bases aligning to TRBD1. This CDR3 contains 16 residues. V shed 4 bases and J 3 bases; nucleotides not matched to a gene: 11. The germline gives CDR1 SGHRS, CDR2 YFSETQ. The CDR3 loop reads CASSATGGGQKETQYF. As DNA, the CDR3 is TGCGCCAGCAGCGCAACAGGGGGAGGACAAAAAGAGACCCAGTACTTC.

The chain joins TRBV6-4 to TRBJ2-3; 7 positions match TRBD1. This CDR3 spans 15 amino acids. V was pared by 2 bases and J by 0 bases, with 2 bases of the junction left unmatched. Looked up from germline, CDR1 is MRHNA and CDR2 is SNTAGT. The CDR3: CASSDGQDSTDTQYF. The CDR3 DNA reads as TGTGCCAGCAGTGACGGACAGGATAGCACAGATACGCAGTATTTT.

The chain uses TRBV19 and TRBJ2-5; 9 bases line up with TRBD2. Germline trimming cut 2 bases from V and 5 bases from J; bases unmatched to any gene: 3. The CDR3 totals 14 residues. CDR1 and CDR2 (germline): LNHDA, SQIVND (reference sequence). DNA of the CDR3: TGTGCCAGTAGTATACTAGCGGGGAGGGAGACCCAGTACTTC. Its translation: CASSILAGRETQYF. Variable domain in full (rest from reference TRBV19 and TRBJ2-5): DGGITQSPKYLFRKEGQNVTLSCEQNLNHDAMYWYRQDPGQGLRLIYYSQIVNDFQKGDIAEGYSVSREKKESFPLTVTSAQKNPTAFYLCASSILAGRETQYFGPGTRLLVL.

This chain connects TRBV18 to TRBJ2-3, with no clear D. The CDR3 extends over 14 amino acids. V was clipped by 4 bases and J by 5 bases, with 13 bases between them. Germline values: CDR1 KGHSH, CDR2 LQKENI. The CDR3 protein is CASSQTPHIDTQYF. The CDR3 DNA reads TGTGCCAGCTCACAAACACCGCACATAGATACGCAGTATTTT.

The genes are TRBV5-8 and TRBJ2-5; 11 nucleotides align to TRBD2. In germline, CDR1 is SGHTS, CDR2 YDEGEE. The CDR3 consists of 17 residues. V gave up 5 bases and J gave up 2 bases; unmatched junction bases: 11. The CDR3 nucleotides read TGTGCCAGCAGTCGAGGGATAGCGGGGGGGAGGCAAGAGACCCAGTACTTC. This translates into CASSRGIAGGRQETQYF.

This chain uses TRBV7-8 with TRBJ2-3; TRBD2 is a possible D gene (5 bases). Germline V lookup: CDR1 SGHVS, CDR2 FQNEAQ. The V end was cut by 5 bases, the J end by 4 bases, with 22 bases between. The CDR3 contains 17 residues. CDR3 DNA: TGTGCCAGCAGCCAGGACTCCCCGTCCCGAAGGGCAGATACGCAGTATTTT. It specifies CASSQDSPSRRADTQYF. The entire variable domain, with the rest obtained from reference TRBV7-8 and TRBJ2-3, is as follows: GAGVSQSPRYKVAKRGQDVALRCDPISGHVSLFWYQQALGQGPEFLTYFQNEAQLDKSGLPSDRFFAERPEGSVSTLKIQRTQQEDSAVYLCASSQDSPSRRADTQYFGPGTRLTVL.

The sample holds one count of this clone. This chain joins TRBV5-4 and TRBJ2-7; D is perhaps TRBD2 (5 bases). This CDR3 has 15 residues. Germline lookup yields CDR1 SGHNT and CDR2 YYREEE (reference sequence). Trimming removed 3 bases from V and 0 bases from J, with 13 bases in between. The CDR3 bases are TGTGCCAGCAGCTGGACGGGAAGGAGCTCCTACGAGCAGTACTTC. Translation gives CASSWTGRSSYEQYF.

V and J are TRBV19 and TRBJ2-1; 11 positions agree with TRBD2. J gave up 4 bases and V 3 bases, and 5 bases lay outside the gene matches. The V gene's germline CDR1 is LNHDA and CDR2 SQIVND (reference sequence). The CDR3 spans 16 residues. The CDR3 reads CASSMSSGGPYNEQFF. In DNA form, the CDR3 reads TGTGCCAGTAGTATGTCTAGCGGGGGGCCATACAATGAGCAGTTCTTC.

V usage is TRBV9 and J usage is TRBJ2-1; no definite D call. The germline V gene encodes CDR1 SGDLS and CDR2 YYNGEE. The CDR3 consists of 15 residues. The V end lost 5 bases, the J end lost 2 bases, and 14 bases lay between the germline ends. The CDR3 region has the DNA TGTGCCAGCAGTCAGGAATCTAACCCCTACAATGAGCAGTTCTTC. Translation gives CASSQESNPYNEQFF.

This rearrangement joins TRBV30 to TRBJ2-3, with 7 bases identical to TRBD1. This CDR3 is 14 amino acids long. Germline lookup yields CDR1 GTSNPN and CDR2 SVGIG (reference sequence). V shed 4 bases and J 2 bases; nucleotides not matched to a gene: 6. CDR3 region: CAWTPGQNTDTQYF. The CDR3 coding sequence is TGTGCCTGGACGCCGGGACAGAACACAGATACGCAGTATTTT. The full variable domain, completed using reference TRBV30 and TRBJ2-3, is SQTIHQWPATLVQPVGSPLSLECTVEGTSNPNLYWYRQAAGRGLQLLFYSVGIGQISSEVPQNLSASRPQDRQFILSSKKLLLSDSGFYLCAWTPGQNTDTQYFGPGTRLTVL.

The chain couples TRBV29-1 to TRBJ2-5, with a tentative D call TRBD1 (6 bases). The CDR3 loop spans 13 amino acids. The V gene's germline CDR1 is SQVTM and CDR2 ANQGSEA. Trimming took 2 bases from V and 6 from J, leaving 13 bases between them. The CDR3 is CSVETDRDKTQYF. In DNA form, the CDR3 reads TGCAGCGTTGAAACAGACCGGGACAAGACCCAGTACTTC.

This chain connects TRBV5-8 to TRBJ2-2, with D unclear. Germline CDR1 reads SGHTS; CDR2 reads YDEGEE. This CDR3 spans 15 amino acids. Trimming removed 0 bases from V and 1 base from J, with 7 bases in between. The CDR3 bases are TGTGCCAGCAGCTTGGAGCATGTGAACACCGGGGAGCTGTTTTTT. Amino acids: CASSLEHVNTGELFF.